The rows below give T cell receptor beta chains drawn from one sample of a study of cytomegalovirus exposure and HLA in healthy donors. Sequencing used immunoSEQ multiplex PCR; TCRdb keeps in-frame clones, though not all of them. In the table there are fewer than 200,000 clones, over 75% of which are singletons. Sequenced input: PBMCs. The source of these receptors is a woman aged 50 to 60 in good health and CMV-seronegative. CDR3s leave out the opening cysteine and the closing phenylalanine or tryptophan. The order of the fields is J gene, V gene, clone size, CDR3 protein. A row's size may be missing; if present it is once, few, many or a size class.

>TRBJ2-7|TRBV2|-
ASTKGPRYEQY
>TRBJ2-1|TRBV5-1|once
ASSLGTSGSTKQF
>TRBJ1-1|TRBV5-1|once
ASSLGGQGIIGTEAF
>TRBJ1-4|TRBV18|few
ASSPQEGANEKLF
>TRBJ2-3|TRBV2|-
ASSTSGRDTQY
>TRBJ1-3|TRBV5-4|-
ASSSRGGNTIY
>TRBJ1-5|TRBV10-3|-
AISADRASNQPQH
>TRBJ2-5|TRBV5-4|-
ASILKQGAGETQY
>TRBJ2-1|TRBV7-2|-
ASSLRAGGHNEQF
>TRBJ2-1|TRBV2|-
ASSVQRENYEQF
>TRBJ2-5|TRBV19|-
ASSSQGALFQY
>TRBJ2-7|TRBV5-1|-
ASSLTGVHEQY
>TRBJ2-2|TRBV7-8|-
ASSQLATGELF
>TRBJ1-4|TRBV27|-
ASRPRDREVEKLF
>TRBJ2-3|TRBV18|-
ASSPDAGDGTDTQY
>TRBJ2-3|TRBV7-9|-
ASRPGAGGYDTQY
>TRBJ2-4|TRBV7-3|-
ASSLGADKNIQY
>TRBJ1-1|TRBV30|-
AWSVVLGGEAF
>TRBJ1-5|TRBV18|-
ASSPAGQFQPQH
>TRBJ1-5|TRBV4-3|-
ASSQESGGSNQPQH
>TRBJ1-1|TRBV29-1|few
SVVRGSSNTEAF
>TRBJ2-3|TRBV28|-
ASSFQPSQPSTTDTDTQY
>TRBJ2-5|TRBV28|-
ASSLPGAETQY
>TRBJ2-1|TRBV27|-
ASSLRTGIGASREQF
>TRBJ1-6|TRBV7-6|-
ASSLTANSPLH
>TRBJ2-7|TRBV2|-
ASSGNGQGDEQY
>TRBJ2-7|TRBV28|-
ASSSPDSYEQY
>TRBJ2-7|TRBV4-1|-
ASSQDKGQISYEQY
>TRBJ2-7|TRBV11-2|-
ASSLLHTYEQY
>TRBJ2-5|TRBV7-2|-
ASSLAGLQETQY
>TRBJ2-7|TRBV11-2|few
ASSFALAEVYEQY
>TRBJ2-2|TRBV6-5|-
ASSLIPRGGELF
>TRBJ2-3|TRBV27|-
ASRLLAGVRDTQY
>TRBJ2-3|TRBV6-4|-
ASSDFIHWGGASTDTQY
>TRBJ2-4|TRBV30|-
AWSVGVAKNIQY
>TRBJ1-4|TRBV4-2|-
ASSQGTAATNEKLF
>TRBJ2-3|TRBV6-5|-
ASSPTIGDTQY
>TRBJ2-5|TRBV28|-
ASRTVRGPRETQY
>TRBJ2-2|TRBV5-1|-
ASSFDRVPGELF
>TRBJ1-1|TRBV11-3|-
ASSPGGTEAF
>TRBJ2-3|TRBV11-3|once
ASSLGQGRTDTQY
>TRBJ2-2|TRBV25-1|-
ASSDLRVSNTGELF
>TRBJ1-5|TRBV18|once
ASSPPGGQPQH
>TRBJ1-1|TRBV15|-
ATSRGGTVNTEAF
>TRBJ2-7|TRBV27|once
ASSLGQGANEQY
>TRBJ1-3|TRBV14|few
ASSQLGGAVGNTIY
>TRBJ1-4|TRBV27|-
AGKMGTGFNEKLF
>TRBJ1-1|TRBV14|-
ASSLQGGTEAF
>TRBJ2-5|TRBV6-5|-
AVHGVKTQY
>TRBJ1-1|TRBV9|-
ASSVTGGNTEAF
>TRBJ1-2|TRBV5-1|-
ASSLVDGGREGYT